This TCR beta chain is from a study of Ad26.COV2.S vaccination and SARS-CoV-2 variants. Study-level results: Reported post-vaccination CD8+ and CD4+ T cell responses to spike showed substantial breadth.

CDR1 and CDR2 from the germline V gene are DFQATT and SNEGSKA (reference sequence). This CDR3 is 8 amino acids long. TCRdb's copy holds only in-frame clones and misses some; the assay was immunoSEQ multiplex PCR. The repertoire has hundreds of thousands of clones, around 87% of them found once; the top ten carry about 3.1%. Sample treatment: 15 to 20 received Ad26.COV2.S at low or high dose, single or two shots; roughly 5 received placebo; per-sample allocation not given. It was on day 63 after the first vaccine or placebo injection that samples were taken. In regard to this clone: Its specificity is unknown. Sequence at one end of the junction differs from germline and may be a read error.

Here the sequenced sample was peripheral blood, taken in a trial of Ad26.COV2.S vaccine versus placebo. The rearrangement uses TRBV20-1 and TRBJ2-5; D possibly corresponds to TRBD1 (5 bases). The source is a person between 18 and 59 years old who received the Ad26.COV2.S COVID-19 vaccine or a placebo. CDR3 protein: CSAQPGNF. DNA of the CDR3: TGCAGTGCTCAACCAGGGAACTTC.